This TCR beta chain was sequenced in a study of blood T cell repertoires in COVID-19. About the study: Samples representing acute and convalescent COVID-19 were sourced from the United States, Italy and Spain.

The CDR3 is 15 residues long. Trimming took 1 base from V and 4 from J; bases not matched to a gene: 2. The V gene's germline CDR1 is LGHDT and CDR2 YNNKEL (reference sequence). Clones were sequenced by immunoSEQ multiplex PCR, and TCRdb holds only the in-frame ones, with some missing. The top ten clones hold 2.9% of a sample with around 180,000 clones, approximately 90% of them seen once. The TCR sequence derives from a woman in her twenties or thirties with active or convalescent COVID-19. The V call is TRBV3-1 (or the pseudogene TRBV3-2), the J call TRBJ1-5; TRBD1 agrees at 9 bases. The material sequenced was peripheral blood. The DNA of the CDR3 is TGTGCCAGCAGCCAAGCCGGGACAGGGAATCAGCCCCAGCATTTT. This translates into CASSQAGTGNQPQHF.